This T cell receptor beta chain was recovered during a study of blood T cell repertoires in COVID-19. Across the study: Sources were T cells, B-cell-depleted T cells, or PBMCs; the material itself was cDNA or gDNA.

Authors' analysis steps: The assay estimated nucleated cells by amplifying reference gene primers. Profiled with immunoSEQ multiplex PCR; TCRdb holds only in-frame clones, not every one. V and J calls and clone size follow that table, whereas D and trimming were derived from the DNA. The repertoire holds 90,000 to 150,000 clones, with around three quarters as singletons. V dropped 2 bases and J dropped 12 bases, with 8 bases sitting between them. In germline, CDR1 is KGHSH, CDR2 LQKENI. CDR3 length: 12 residues. This TCR derives from a woman aged 80 or older with acute or convalescent COVID-19. Sequencing was performed on peripheral blood. This chain connects TRBV18 to TRBJ1-6; D may be TRBD1 (6 bases). This CDR3 is CASSPNREPLHF. Written as DNA, the CDR3 is TGTGCCAGCTCACCAAACAGGGAACCCCTCCACTTT.